The present TCR beta chain was sequenced within a study of blood T cells in healthy people across ages. Study observations and caveats: The recorded TCR beta diversity per million T cells decreased in a roughly linear manner with age.

A J-beta primer mix and a sample-barcoded 5' primer were used in a second PCR of roughly 6 to 11 cycles. Via MiXCR, TCRdb re-called the 5' RACE reads, giving one row per CDR3 protein. The sample consists of fewer than 900,000 distinct CDR3 sequences, 45% to 50% of them appearing once. This clonotype was seen only once. Its antigen is undetermined. Germline V gene sequence: CDR1 DFQATT, CDR2 SNEGSKA (reference sequence). V was cut by 3 bases and J by 7 bases, with 9 bases left in between. The length of the CDR3 is 12 residues. The chain has TRBV20-1 and TRBJ2-2; D might be TRBD1 (5 bases). Sequenced material: blood. The origin of this receptor is a woman in her sixties or seventies in good health. The DNA for the CDR3 is TGCAGTGCTAGTCAGGGCGGCGGGGAGCTGTTTTTT. Its protein product is CSASQGGGELFF.